This T cell receptor beta chain originates from a study of cytomegalovirus exposure and HLA in healthy donors. Whole-study context: Ancestry clustering placed more than 80% of more than 350 genotyped donors in the Caucasian-associated cluster. General study findings and limits: Rare TCR sequences dominated, though some public TCRs recurred in many donors.

About this clone itself: Its antigen is not known.

There are 17 residues in the CDR3. After removal of 5 bases from V and 3 bases from J, the junction contained 5 bases not matched to a gene. CDR1 PRHDT and CDR2 FYEKMQ come from the germline V gene (reference sequence). Vbeta (60) and Jbeta (13) primers were used in the PCR. Profiling relied on immunoSEQ multiplex PCR, and the TCRdb table lists in-frame clones only, not all of them. The sample carries around 130,000 clones, around 80% recorded once. The TCR comes from a woman under 30 in good health and CMV-seropositive. V and J are TRBV13 and TRBJ2-6; TRBD1 matches 12 bases. Specimen: PBMCs. CDR3 bases: TGTGCCAGCAGCGGTCGGGACAGGGGGCATGGGGCCAACGTCCTGACTTTC. Its protein is CASSGRDRGHGANVLTF. The whole variable domain, remainder taken from reference TRBV13 and TRBJ2-6, is AAGVIQSPRHLIKEKRETATLKCYPIPRHDTVYWYQQGPGQDPQFLISFYEKMQSDKGSIPDRFSAQQFSDYHSELNMSSLELGDSALYFCASSGRDRGHGANVLTFGAGSRLTVL.